The 28 T cell receptor beta chains below all came from one sample that was sequenced in a study of beta chain features in type 1 diabetes. Study outcomes and limitations: People with Type 1 diabetes carried modestly yet significantly shorter TCRB CDR3s in all four CD4+ subsets.

Their antigens are not known. Expressed TCRB transcripts got sequenced, as all isolated RNA was reverse transcribed. Profiling relied on immunoSEQ multiplex PCR, and the TCRdb table lists in-frame clones only, not all of them. Here the sample spans about 370,000 clones, 8.5% to 10% being singletons. Sequencing used central memory CD4+ T cells from blood. Receptors were obtained from a man aged 30 to 39 with type 1 diabetes.

This clone has just a few counts. Other DNA sequences from this sample encode an identical CDR3 as well. This chain joins TRBV6-4 and TRBJ2-1; D possibly corresponds to TRBD1 (5 bases). The CDR3 extends over 12 amino acids. Germline V CDR1 and CDR2: MRHNA, SNTAGT. V was cut by 4 bases and J by 8 bases, with 9 bases left in between. CDR3 amino acids: CASSAQGYEQFF. CDR3 sequence (DNA): TGTGCCAGCAGTGCCCAGGGTTATGAGCAGTTCTTC.

There are a few counts of this clone. This chain uses TRBV10-3 with TRBJ2-3, with 9 positions matching TRBD2. This CDR3 region has 17 residues. The trim removed 3 bases at V and 1 base at J, leaving 8 bases unmatched. Germline assignment: CDR1 ENHRY and CDR2 SYGVKD. The CDR3 sequence is CAISERAGGTGTDTQYF. CDR3 nucleotide sequence: TGTGCCATCAGTGAAAGGGCGGGAGGGACCGGCACAGATACGCAGTATTTT.

This clone showed up just a few times. The chain recombines TRBV2 with TRBJ2-5, with a possible D match to TRBD2 (7 bases). V was pared by 3 bases and J by 1 base, with 15 bases between. CDR3 length: 16 residues. CDR1 is SNHLY, CDR2 FYNNEI, per germline. The CDR3 nucleotides are TGTGCCAGCAGTGAGGGGGGGGCTTATTTCCAAGAGACCCAGTACTTC. It translates to CASSEGGAYFQETQYF.

This clone has a handful of counts. V is TRBV5-6 and J is TRBJ2-7; 12 bases fit TRBD2. Germline CDR1 reads SGHDT; CDR2 reads YYEEEE. J lost 6 bases, V lost 0 bases, and 7 bases had no gene match. The CDR3 totals 16 residues. CDR3 protein: CASSLVTSGSSFEQYF. In nucleotides, the CDR3 is TGTGCCAGCAGCTTGGTGACTAGCGGGAGCAGTTTCGAGCAGTACTTC.

This clone was counted only a few times. The chain links TRBV7-3 to TRBJ2-1, with 7 bases fitting TRBD2. The CDR3 spans 16 residues. V lost 0 bases, J lost 4 bases, and 6 bases stayed unmatched. In germline, CDR1 is SGHTA, CDR2 FQGTGA. This CDR3 reads CASSLTFSGVYNEQFF. The CDR3 DNA reads TGTGCCAGCAGCTTAACGTTCAGCGGGGTTTACAATGAGCAGTTCTTC.

The rearrangement joins TRBV7-9 to TRBJ2-3; D is uncertain. V gave up 3 bases and J gave up 4 bases, with 14 bases separating them. The germline CDR1 and CDR2 sequences are SEHNR and FQNEAQ (reference sequence). The CDR3 length is 15 residues. CDR3 sequence reads: CASSFGWKGADTQYF. In DNA form, the CDR3 reads TGTGCCAGCAGCTTTGGTTGGAAGGGCGCAGATACGCAGTATTTT.

This clone occurred many times. The chain employs TRBV5-1 and TRBJ2-1, with a weak D call TRBD1 (5 bases). Germline V gene data show CDR1 as SGHRS and CDR2 as YFSETQ. This CDR3 region has 15 residues. V lost 2 bases and J lost 6, with 15 bases in between. The CDR3: CASSLRIGVINEQFF. CDR3 coding DNA: TGCGCCAGCAGCTTACGTATAGGGGTGATCAATGAGCAGTTCTTC.

This clone showed up just a few times. The rearrangement links TRBV5-1 to TRBJ2-5; the D gene is possibly TRBD1 (5 bases). With 0 bases removed from V and 5 bases from J, the gap between germline ends came to 14 bases. CDR1 and CDR2 from the germline V gene are SGHRS and YFSETQ. This CDR3 spans 15 amino acids. The CDR3 DNA reads TGCGCCAGCAGCTTGGCCATTAGGGGCGAGGAGACCCAGTACTTC. It codes for CASSLAIRGEETQYF.

This clone was seen many times. This sequence joins TRBV18 and TRBJ1-4; perhaps TRBD1 as D (6 bases). Between the trimmed V and J ends, which lost 6 bases and 0 bases, there was a span of 14 bases. The CDR3 is 16 residues long. Germline CDR1 and CDR2: KGHSH and LQKENI. The DNA of the CDR3 is TGTGCCAGCTCCGTAATGCAGGGGACAACTAATGAAAAACTGTTTTTT. This codes for CASSVMQGTTNEKLFF.

This chain connects TRBV2 to TRBJ2-5; 10 positions agree with TRBD2. The CDR3 has 14 amino acids. The junction had 6 bases not matched to a gene; V was cut back by 8 bases and J by 3 bases. Germline values: CDR1 SNHLY, CDR2 FYNNEI. The CDR3 DNA reads as TGTGCCAGCTCCGACGGACTAGCGGAAGAGACCCAGTACTTC. Translated, it gives CASSDGLAEETQYF.

The V call is TRBV7-2, the J call TRBJ2-5; 7 bases align to TRBD2. The CDR3 spans 14 residues. Losses at the gene ends were 1 base for V and 2 bases for J; bases not matched to a gene: 1. The germline V gene has CDR1 SGHTA and CDR2 FQGNSA. CDR3 in amino acids: CASSLVGLQETQYF. In DNA, the CDR3 is TGTGCCAGCAGCTTAGTGGGACTACAAGAGACCCAGTACTTC.

The sample holds a few counts of this clone. The J gene is TRBJ2-5, the V gene TRBV27; D is possibly TRBD2 (5 bases). The CDR3 sequence is 14 residues long. V was trimmed by 3 bases and J by 1 base, leaving 9 bases between them. From germline, CDR1 is MNHEY and CDR2 SMNVEV (reference sequence). The DNA for the CDR3 is TGTGCCAGCAGTTTGCGGCGGGTCCAAGAGACCCAGTACTTC. It specifies CASSLRRVQETQYF.

V and J are TRBV9 and TRBJ2-1; D is ambiguous. The V end was cut by 4 bases, the J end by 0 bases, with 11 bases between. Per germline, CDR1 SGDLS and CDR2 YYNGEE. This CDR3 has 15 amino acids. As DNA, the CDR3 is TGTGCCAGCAGCTTAGATGTGAGCTCCTACAATGAGCAGTTCTTC. This sequence encodes CASSLDVSSYNEQFF.

J is TRBJ2-1 and V is TRBV15; the D gene is possibly TRBD2 (6 bases). The germline V and J ends were trimmed by 6 bases and 4 bases, with 16 bases remaining between them. The CDR3 loop spans 15 amino acids. Germline lookup yields CDR1 LNHNV and CDR2 YYDKDF (reference sequence). DNA for the CDR3: TGTGCCACCAGAGCTCTCGGGAGTGCGTACAATGAGCAGTTCTTC. Translating gives CATRALGSAYNEQFF.

This clone came up a few times. J is TRBJ2-3 and V is TRBV11-1; D is possibly TRBD1 or TRBD2 (5 bases each). Trimming pared 4 bases from V and 9 bases from J, leaving 11 bases between. Germline CDR1 reads SGHAT; CDR2 reads FQDESV (reference sequence). This CDR3 has 12 amino acids. CDR3: CASSSEWDTQYF. Written as DNA, the CDR3 is TGTGCCAGCAGCTCGGAGTGGGACACGCAGTATTTT. Looking up the rest from reference TRBV11-1 and TRBJ2-3 gives the full variable domain: EAEVAQSPRYKITEKSQAVAFWCDPISGHATLYWYRQILGQGPELLVQFQDESVVDDSQLPKDRFSAERLKGVDSTLKIQPAELGDSAMYLCASSSEWDTQYFGPGTRLTVL.

This clone was seen a few times. The chain couples TRBV5-4 to TRBJ2-5; 8 bases align to TRBD2. The germline V gene encodes CDR1 SGHNT and CDR2 YYREEE (reference sequence). V lost 4 bases to trimming and J lost 5 bases; unmatched junction nucleotides: 7. There are 14 residues in the CDR3. The CDR3 is CASSQGLGVETQYF. As DNA, the CDR3 is TGTGCCAGCAGCCAGGGACTAGGTGTCGAGACCCAGTACTTC.

This clone showed up just a few times. This may stem from a read error, because a much larger clone lies one nucleotide away. The chain carries TRBV9 and TRBJ2-7; possible D gene TRBD2, 6 bases. CDR1 and CDR2 (germline): SGDLS, YYNGEE. Trimming shortened V by 3 bases and J by 4 bases, and 17 bases separated the two germline ends. The CDR3 sequence is 15 residues long. Here the CDR3 DNA reads TGTGCCAGCAGCGGCGGCGGGGCAGCAGAGTACGAGCAGTACTTC. This gives the protein CASSGGGAAEYEQYF.

This clone showed up just a few times. This sequence joins TRBV18 and TRBJ1-5, with 12 bases fitting TRBD1. CDR3 length equals 17 residues. Trimming removed 6 bases from V and 6 bases from J; junction bases left unmatched: 12. Germline V gene sequence: CDR1 KGHSH, CDR2 LQKENI. The chain's CDR3 is CASSAGTGGAWGQPQHF. In nucleotides, the CDR3 is TGTGCCAGCTCGGCTGGGACAGGGGGCGCATGGGGTCAGCCCCAGCATTTT.

Worth noting for this clone: The same CDR3 is also encoded by other DNA sequences in this sample. The rearrangement links TRBV5-1 to TRBJ1-1; D ambiguous. This CDR3 contains 13 residues. Germline V CDR1 and CDR2: SGHRS, YFSETQ. V lost 3 bases to trimming and J lost 1 base, with 7 bases between them. The CDR3 is CASSYGSNTEAFF. The CDR3 DNA follows: TGCGCCAGCAGCTATGGTTCGAACACTGAAGCTTTCTTT.

The chain links TRBV5-6 to TRBJ2-7, with D possibly being TRBD1 (5 bases). V shed 0 bases and J shed 4 bases, with 8 bases lying between them. Germline assignment: CDR1 SGHDT and CDR2 YYEEEE. This CDR3 contains 13 residues. This chain's CDR3 is CASSLGQLYEQYF. The CDR3 nucleotides are TGTGCCAGCAGCTTGGGACAGCTATACGAGCAGTACTTC.

Many counts were recorded for this clone. This chain uses TRBV5-8 with TRBJ2-5; TRBD2 is a possible D gene (5 bases). Germline CDR1 and CDR2: SGHTS and YDEGEE. The CDR3 length is 13 residues. With 4 bases removed from V and 5 bases from J, the gap between germline ends came to 12 bases. CDR3 nucleotides: TGTGCCAGCAGCGTGGCGGGCGCGGAGACCCAGTACTTC. Translating gives CASSVAGAETQYF.

This clone has just a few counts. The CDR3 DNA reads TGTGCCAGTAGTCCCCCGGACAGGGGCAGTACCGGGGAGCTGTTTTTT. Its translation: CASSPPDRGSTGELFF. J is TRBJ2-2 and V is TRBV19, with 9 bases fitting TRBD1. CDR1 and CDR2 (germline): LNHDA, SQIVND (reference sequence). The CDR3 is 16 residues long. With V trimmed by 5 bases and J by 5 bases, 9 bases remained unmatched.

This chain links TRBV6-6 with TRBJ2-5, with D possibly matching TRBD2 (6 bases). Trimming shortened V by 2 bases and J by 3 bases, and 13 bases separated the two germline ends. This CDR3 has 15 amino acids. Germline assignment: CDR1 MNHNY and CDR2 SVGAGI (reference sequence). The CDR3 coding sequence is TGTGCCAGCAGTTACGGCGGGACCGGGGAAGAGACCCAGTACTTC. This translates into CASSYGGTGEETQYF.

The rearrangement uses TRBV7-2 and TRBJ1-2, with D possibly TRBD1 on 5 matching bases. This CDR3 spans 15 amino acids. In germline, CDR1 is SGHTA, CDR2 FQGNSA. With 3 bases removed from V and 6 bases from J, the gap between germline ends came to 17 bases. The CDR3 DNA reads as TGTGCCAGCAGCTTTGGGACCCCCAGGGATAATGGCTACACCTTC. Translating gives CASSFGTPRDNGYTF.

The table lists this clone with a count of one. The chain links TRBV9 to TRBJ1-5; D gene uncertain. Per germline, CDR1 SGDLS and CDR2 YYNGEE. Trimming left V 0 bases short and J 7 bases short, with 8 bases between. This CDR3 is built from 13 residues. The CDR3 DNA sequence: TGTGCCAGCAGCGTAGACCTAGAGCAGCCCCAGCATTTT. It encodes CASSVDLEQPQHF.

This clone was counted a few times. The chain is built from TRBV7-8 and TRBJ2-2, with 7 positions matching TRBD2. Germline V gives CDR1 SGHVS, CDR2 FQNEAQ. J gave up 0 bases and V 11 bases, and 9 bases lay outside the gene matches. The CDR3 runs 15 residues. CDR3 loop: CAQGRDSANTGELFF. DNA for the CDR3: TGTGCCCAAGGGAGGGACTCCGCGAACACCGGGGAGCTGTTTTTT.

This clone was counted between two and nine times. The rearrangement uses TRBV15 and TRBJ2-7; 10 nucleotides agree with TRBD2. CDR3 length: 18 residues. The trim removed 5 bases at V and 0 bases at J, leaving 13 bases unmatched. Germline lookup yields CDR1 LNHNV and CDR2 YYDKDF (reference sequence). CDR3 bases: TGTGCCACCAGCCCTGCGGGGGCTAGCGGGGGTTACTCCTACGAGCAGTACTTC. This sequence encodes CATSPAGASGGYSYEQYF.

The genes are TRBV10-3 and TRBJ2-7; 9 nucleotides line up with TRBD1. V dropped 10 bases and J dropped 4; count of bases not matched to a gene: 11. Per germline, CDR1 ENHRY and CDR2 SYGVKD. The CDR3 length is 14 residues. The CDR3: CATIRGTGLYEQYF. CDR3 coding DNA: TGTGCCACCATCCGGGGGACAGGGTTATACGAGCAGTACTTC.